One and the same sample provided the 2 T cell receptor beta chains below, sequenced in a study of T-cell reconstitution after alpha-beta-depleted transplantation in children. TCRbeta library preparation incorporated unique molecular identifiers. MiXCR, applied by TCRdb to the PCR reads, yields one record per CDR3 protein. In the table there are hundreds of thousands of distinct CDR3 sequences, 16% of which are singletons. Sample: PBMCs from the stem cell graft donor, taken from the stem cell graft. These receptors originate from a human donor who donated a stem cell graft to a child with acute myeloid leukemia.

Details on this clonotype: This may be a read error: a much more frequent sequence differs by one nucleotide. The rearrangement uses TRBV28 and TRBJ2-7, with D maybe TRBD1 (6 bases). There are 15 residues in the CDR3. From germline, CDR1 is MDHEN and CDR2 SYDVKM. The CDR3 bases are TGTGCCAGCAGTTACAGGGACCTCCCGTCCTACGAGGAGTACTTC. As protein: CASSYRDLPSYEEYF.

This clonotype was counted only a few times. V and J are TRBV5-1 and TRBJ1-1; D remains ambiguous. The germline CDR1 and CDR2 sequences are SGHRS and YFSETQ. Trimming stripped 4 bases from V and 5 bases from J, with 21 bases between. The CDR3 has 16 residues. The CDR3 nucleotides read TGCGCCAGCAGCCAGCGTGAGAGGCCTTTCGAGACTGAAGCTTTCTTT. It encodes CASSQRERPFETEAFF.